This TCR beta chain is drawn from a study of OX40 agonist ivuxolimab in advanced cancers. In terms of the full investigation: Ivuxolimab was a fully human IgG2 agonistic monoclonal antibody targeting the costimulatory receptor OX40 (CD134). Intravenous ivuxolimab was administered to patients every 2 weeks at six dose levels: 0.01, 0.1, 0.3, 1.5, 3 and 10 mg/kg. Of the approximately 53 patients in dose escalation, some 20 had hepatocellular carcinoma, some 15 had melanoma, 9 had renal cell carcinoma and 9 had head and neck cancer. A male proportion of 70% to 90% and a mean age of approximately 62 years, ranging from 23 to 79, were recorded for the dose-escalation cohort. Patients were allowed to have had prior anti-PD-1, anti-PD-L1 or anti-CTLA-4 therapy, and around two fifths of the dose-escalation patients had been treated with checkpoint inhibitors. Partial responses occurred in three dose-escalation patients: two with cutaneous melanoma and one with hepatocellular carcinoma. The purpose of peripheral TCRbeta sequencing was to test whether ivuxolimab changed TCR sequence diversity and led to clonal T-cell expansion. The monotherapy dose-escalation portion (N ≈ 52 patients) of the phase I ivuxolimab trial is reported in the paper.

Concerning this clone: The target of this receptor is not known. Qualities for individual bases were not recorded, and no much larger clone is one base off.

What the research found in general, with its limitations: At doses of 0.1 to 3.0 mg/kg, clonal expansion of both CD4+ and CD8+ T cells in blood was seen between baseline and week 6. In partial responders in the 0.1-3.0 mg/kg groups, normalized peripheral clonal expansion was found to be among the lowest, especially among CD8+ T cells. Low levels of normalized T-cell clonal expansion were also shown by some nonresponding patients. The antigen specificity of the peripheral T cells that underwent clonal expansion was not determined. After ivuxolimab, expanded clones were on average more numerous among CD8+ T cells than among CD4+ T cells.

Patients with a history of autoimmune disease or receiving systemic immunosuppression were excluded from the trial. Peripheral blood for TCR sequencing was collected from all dose cohorts at baseline, on cycle 4 day 1, and on cycle 7 day 1. Samples were obtained from an open-label, multicenter, first-in-human phase I dose-escalation trial of ivuxolimab. Adults with locally advanced or metastatic melanoma, renal cell carcinoma, hepatocellular carcinoma or head and neck squamous cell carcinoma were enrolled in the trial. CD4+ and CD8+ T cells were sorted separately from peripheral blood before TCR sequencing. At the junction V is shortened by 6 bases and J by 3 bases, with 11 bases in between. The germline V gene (reference sequence) yields SEHNR for CDR1 and FQNEAQ for CDR2. The CDR3 measures 13 amino acids from cysteine to phenylalanine. The sequence is cut down to CDR3 DNA, 39 bases in frame from base 1.

For sequencing of the TCRbeta CDR3 region, genomic DNA was extracted from the sorted cells. TCRbeta CDR3 regions were sequenced using the immunoSEQ Assay. TCRdb mirrors the immuneACCESS table, restricted to in-frame sequences. Some clones are absent from its copies; in checked studies, under half trace to an unresolved V gene, and the reason for the others is unknown. For this sample the table gives tens of thousands of clones, of which approximately 90% were detected only once. The ten top clones hold around half of the sample. The sequence came from an adult with an advanced solid tumor such as melanoma, head and neck, liver or kidney cancer. This sample comprised CD4+ or CD8+ T cells sorted from blood, obtained in a trial of the OX40 agonist ivuxolimab. The sequence is built from TRBV7-9 and TRBJ1-1; TRBD1 is a possible D gene, resting on 5 matching bases. The CDR3 has the sequence CASRRDGYTEAFF. In nucleotide form, the sequence is TGTGCCAGCAGGCGGGACGGTTACACTGAAGCTTTCTTT.